The next 18 T cell receptor beta chains were all read from a single sample in a study of cytomegalovirus exposure and HLA in healthy donors. 60 Vbeta and 13 Jbeta primers were used in PCR. Using immunoSEQ multiplex PCR, the repertoire was profiled, and TCRdb retains in-frame clones only, with some absent. There are about 200,000 clones in the sample, with approximately 6.9% held by the top ten. The sequenced material came from PBMCs. The receptors originated from a young man in good health and CMV-seronegative.

The chain combines TRBV19 with TRBJ2-7; D is undetermined. Trimming removed 3 bases at V and 6 bases at J, with 12 bases between. This CDR3 comprises 13 residues. Germline CDR1 reads LNHDA; CDR2 reads SQIVND (reference sequence). The CDR3 nucleotides are TGTGCCAGTAGTATTAGTCCCTACGCCGAGCAGTACTTC. Amino acid sequence: CASSISPYAEQYF.

Concerning this clone itself: The junction shows a germline mismatch at one end, possibly a read error. The chain carries TRBV5-4 and TRBJ1-1; the D is unclear. This CDR3 spans 13 amino acids. The V gene's germline CDR1 is SGHNT and CDR2 YYREEE (reference sequence). For the CDR3, the DNA is TGTGCCAGCAGCTTGGCGGGGAACCCTGAAGCTTTCTTT. Translation gives CASSLAGNPEAFF. Drawing the rest from reference TRBV5-4 and TRBJ1-1, the complete variable domain is ETGVTQSPTHLIKTRGQQVTLRCSSQSGHNTVSWYQQALGQGPQFIFQYYREEENGRGNFPPRFSGLQFPNYSSELNVNALELDDSALYLCASSLAGNPEAFFGQGTRLTVV.

V usage is TRBV28 and J usage is TRBJ1-5; TRBD1 is a possible D gene (6 bases). V was cut by 2 bases and J by 1 base, with 9 bases left in between. This CDR3 region has 15 residues. Germline-derived CDR1 and CDR2 are MDHEN and SYDVKM. In DNA form, the CDR3 reads TGTGCCAGCAGTTTAGGGGGGGCGAGCAATCAGCCCCAGCATTTT. This codes for CASSLGGASNQPQHF.

The chain employs TRBV7-2 and TRBJ2-5; 8 bases fit TRBD1. The J call may be in error: the DNA end matches TRBJ2-7 better. CDR1 and CDR2 from the germline V gene are SGHTA and FQGNSA. The CDR3 sequence is 15 residues long. The CDR3 DNA is TGTGCCAGCAGCTTAGATCCAGGGGGCGGCTACGAGCAGTACTTC. As protein: CASSLDPGGGYEQYF.

This rearrangement joins TRBV27 to TRBJ2-3, with no clear D. V was clipped by 3 bases and J by 11 bases, with 18 bases between them. This CDR3 spans 14 amino acids. In germline, CDR1 is MNHEY, CDR2 SMNVEV (reference sequence). CDR3 bases: TGTGCCAGCAGTTTGAGTCTTGGAGCAAGTGGGCAGTATTTT. Residues: CASSLSLGASGQYF.

This rearrangement joins TRBV19 to TRBJ2-7; D unclear. Germline loops: CDR1 LNHDA, CDR2 SQIVND (reference sequence). The CDR3 extends over 16 amino acids. Between the trimmed V and J ends, which lost 0 bases and 2 bases, there was a span of 14 bases. The CDR3 reads CASSIESLAGTYEQYF. CDR3 bases: TGTGCCAGTAGTATAGAATCGTTGGCAGGCACCTACGAGCAGTACTTC.

The chain links TRBV6-5 to TRBJ2-3; a weak D match, TRBD1 (6 bases). In germline, CDR1 is MNHEY, CDR2 SVGAGI. The CDR3 loop spans 14 amino acids. Trimming shortened V by 6 bases and J by 4 bases, and 14 bases separated the two germline ends. CDR3 residues: CASSSIRTADTQYF. CDR3 in DNA: TGTGCCAGCAGCTCTATCCGGACAGCAGATACGCAGTATTTT.

The chain is built from TRBV7-2 and TRBJ2-7; a possible D gene is TRBD2 (5 bases). CDR1 is SGHTA and CDR2 is FQGNSA in the germline V gene. The CDR3 length is 14 residues. V gave up 4 bases and J gave up 6 bases, with 16 bases separating them. The CDR3 sequence is CASSSLARLGEQYF. DNA of the CDR3: TGTGCCAGCAGCTCCCTAGCACGCCTGGGCGAGCAGTACTTC.

The chain links TRBV7-2 to TRBJ2-5; unclear D gene. CDR3 length equals 13 residues. Germline V gene lookup returns CDR1 SGHTA and CDR2 FQGNSA. V was shortened by 0 bases and J by 4 bases, with 6 bases between the two germline ends. This CDR3 is CASSLALRETQYF. The CDR3 nucleotides read TGTGCCAGCAGCTTAGCGCTCAGAGAGACCCAGTACTTC. Full variable domain (missing parts from reference TRBV7-2 and TRBJ2-5): GAGVSQSPSNKVTEKGKDVELRCDPISGHTALYWYRQSLGQGLEFLIYFQGNSAPDKSGLPSDRFSAERTGGSVSTLTIQRTQQEDSAVYLCASSLALRETQYFGPGTRLLVL.

The chain combines TRBV30 with TRBJ2-5; D ambiguous. The J call may be wrong; the DNA end is better matched by TRBJ2-7. The CDR3 runs to 12 residues. The germline gives CDR1 GTSNPN, CDR2 SVGIG (reference sequence). The CDR3 spells CAWSLSTYEQYF. CDR3 DNA sequence: TGTGCCTGGAGTTTGAGCACCTACGAGCAGTACTTC.

The CDR3 sequence is CASSLTQGARGEKLFF. The CDR3, as DNA: TGTGCCAGCAGTCTCACACAGGGGGCTCGGGGCGAAAAACTGTTTTTT. This chain joins TRBV4-2 and TRBJ1-4, with 9 positions matching TRBD1. Germline trimming cut 6 bases from V and 8 bases from J; bases unmatched to any gene: 13. The germline V gene encodes CDR1 LGHNA and CDR2 YNFKEQ. The CDR3 consists of 16 residues.

V is TRBV10-1 and J is TRBJ2-3; 8 bases match TRBD1. The CDR3 totals 15 residues. Germline assignment: CDR1 WNHNN and CDR2 SYGVQD (reference sequence). J gave up 3 bases and V 3 bases, and 5 bases lay outside the gene matches. Here the CDR3 reads CASSEGTGTTDTQYF. The DNA for the CDR3 is TGCGCCAGCAGTGAAGGGACAGGAACTACAGATACGCAGTATTTT.

The chain is built from TRBV18 and TRBJ2-7; 7 bases match TRBD1. Looked up from germline, CDR1 is KGHSH and CDR2 is LQKENI. Trimming removed 6 bases from V and 5 bases from J; junction bases left unmatched: 10. CDR3 length: 14 amino acids. CDR3 sequence: CASSPGQVWNEQYF. The CDR3 bases are TGTGCCAGCTCTCCTGGACAGGTTTGGAACGAGCAGTACTTC.

The V and J genes are TRBV19 and TRBJ2-1; 10 nucleotides align to TRBD2. Trimming took 3 bases from V and 9 from J; bases not matched to a gene: 5. The CDR3 is 14 amino acids. The V gene's germline CDR1 is LNHDA and CDR2 SQIVND (reference sequence). The CDR3 sequence: CASSIELAGREQFF. The DNA of the CDR3 is TGTGCCAGTAGTATTGAACTAGCGGGACGTGAGCAGTTCTTC.

V is TRBV28 and J is TRBJ2-3; 9 bases match TRBD1. V was pared by 4 bases and J by 2 bases, with 1 base of the junction left unmatched. Looked up from germline, CDR1 is MDHEN and CDR2 is SYDVKM. The CDR3 length is 14 residues. The DNA of the CDR3 is TGTGCCAGCAGTTGGGACAGGGTCACAGATACGCAGTATTTT. This codes for CASSWDRVTDTQYF.

The chain combines TRBV5-6 with TRBJ2-5, with TRBD2 matching 9 bases. CDR1 is SGHDT and CDR2 is YYEEEE in the germline V gene. V dropped 3 bases and J dropped 1; count of bases not matched to a gene: 7. The CDR3 loop spans 16 amino acids. The CDR3 loop is CASSSSGTSSQETQYF. The CDR3 nucleotides read TGTGCCAGCAGCTCCTCCGGGACTAGCAGCCAAGAGACCCAGTACTTC.

The chain links TRBV30 to TRBJ1-5, with 8 positions matching TRBD1. Per the germline V gene, CDR1 is GTSNPN and CDR2 is SVGIG (reference sequence). The CDR3 consists of 12 residues. V was clipped by 3 bases and J by 12 bases; unmatched bases: 7. The CDR3 sequence: CAWSFDRGFQHF. In nucleotides, the CDR3 is TGTGCCTGGAGCTTTGACAGGGGCTTCCAGCATTTT.

This chain links TRBV7-6 with TRBJ2-1; D is undetermined. This CDR3 spans 13 amino acids. V was pared by 2 bases and J by 5 bases, with 7 bases between. Looked up from germline, CDR1 is SGHVS and CDR2 is FNYEAQ. CDR3 protein: CASSLNQNNEQFF. The DNA of the CDR3 is TGTGCCAGCAGCTTAAATCAGAACAATGAGCAGTTCTTC.